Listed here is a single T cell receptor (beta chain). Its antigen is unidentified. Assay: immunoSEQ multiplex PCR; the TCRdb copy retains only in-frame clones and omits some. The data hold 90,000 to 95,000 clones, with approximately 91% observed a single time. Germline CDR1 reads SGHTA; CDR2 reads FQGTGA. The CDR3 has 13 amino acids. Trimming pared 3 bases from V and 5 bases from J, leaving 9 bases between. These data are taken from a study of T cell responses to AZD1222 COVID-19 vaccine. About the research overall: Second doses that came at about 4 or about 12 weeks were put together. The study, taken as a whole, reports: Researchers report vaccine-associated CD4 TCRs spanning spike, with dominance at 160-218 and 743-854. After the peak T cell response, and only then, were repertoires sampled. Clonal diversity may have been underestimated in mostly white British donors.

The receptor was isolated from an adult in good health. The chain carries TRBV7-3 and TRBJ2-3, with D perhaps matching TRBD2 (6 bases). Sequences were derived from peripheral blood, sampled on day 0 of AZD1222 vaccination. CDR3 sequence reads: CASSLGGKDTQYF. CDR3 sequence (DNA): TGTGCCAGCAGCTTGGGGGGAAAAGATACGCAGTATTTT.